These 12 T cell receptor beta chains were all obtained from the same sample, sequenced in a study of blood T cells in healthy people across ages (dated by TCRdb to about 2015). Library method: 5' RACE. Instrument on record: Illumina HiSeq 2500. A second PCR of about 7 to 12 cycles was performed with a sample-barcoded 5' primer and a J-beta primer mix. TCRdb handled the public reads itself, with Q25 trimming in fastp and clone calling in MiXCR, and kept productive beta chains. Rows matching on CDR3 protein sequence are summarized as one entry with the most common DNA and genes. For this sample there are 2 million or so distinct CDR3 sequences; just under 50% appear just once. The ten largest clones represent over 2% of the sample. The sample taken for sequencing was blood. These receptors all stem from a woman in her 40s in good health.

A remark on this clonotype: A much bigger clone sits one base away, suggesting this may be a read error. The chain couples TRBV12-3 or TRBV12-4 to TRBJ2-5; D unresolved. The CDR3 spans 9 residues. Trimming shortened V by 6 bases and J by 5 bases, and 1 base separated the two germline ends. The CDR3 sequence is CASRETQYF. The CDR3 bases are TGTGCCAGCAGGGAGACCCAGTACTTC.

V usage is TRBV7-9 and J usage is TRBJ2-7; tentatively, D is TRBD1 (7 bases). Germline V lookup: CDR1 SEHNR, CDR2 FQNEAQ (reference sequence). Trimming left V 4 bases short and J 5 bases short, with 18 bases between. CDR3 length: 15 residues. The CDR3 bases are TGTGCCAGCAGCTCCCCCAGGGGGACTTCAGACGAGCAGTACTTC. Residues: CASSSPRGTSDEQYF.

The J gene is TRBJ1-5, the V gene TRBV7-2; 10 bases are shared with TRBD1. The length of the CDR3 is 17 residues. CDR1 is SGHTA and CDR2 is FQGNSA in the germline V gene. J lost 6 bases, V lost 5 bases, and 13 bases had no gene match. The CDR3: CASSPGGGQGFSQPQHF. CDR3 nucleotide sequence: TGTGCCAGCAGCCCAGGGGGGGGACAGGGGTTTTCTCAGCCCCAGCATTTT.

The rearrangement links TRBV20-1 to TRBJ2-3; D ambiguous. This CDR3 is 13 amino acids long. V was pared by 1 base and J by 4 bases, with 9 bases between. The V gene's germline CDR1 is DFQATT and CDR2 SNEGSKA (reference sequence). CDR3 nucleotides: TGCAGTGCTAGAGCGGAAATTGCAGATACGCAGTATTTT. It encodes CSARAEIADTQYF.

The chain couples TRBV5-1 to TRBJ2-3; 9 bases map to TRBD2. The CDR3 is 17 residues long. V trimming: 2 bases; J trimming: 0 bases; junction bases outside the gene matches: 7. The germline V gene has CDR1 SGHRS and CDR2 YFSETQ. The CDR3 here is CASSFGPSGDSTDTQYF. CDR3 bases: TGCGCCAGCAGCTTTGGGCCTAGCGGGGATAGCACAGATACGCAGTATTTT.

The chain uses TRBV2 and TRBJ2-7, with no clear D. The J call may be mistaken, given a closer DNA end match to TRBJ2-5. The CDR3 contains 14 residues. The V gene's germline CDR1 is SNHLY and CDR2 FYNNEI. The CDR3 coding sequence is TGTGCCAGCAGTGATCCCCAGGCTAAGGAGACCCAGTACTTC. Its protein is CASSDPQAKETQYF.

This clonotype occurred once. The chain is built from TRBV28 and TRBJ2-3; 7 nucleotides match TRBD1. The CDR3 sequence is 16 residues long. The J segment lost 3 bases and the V segment lost 4 bases, leaving 10 bases of the junction unmatched. CDR1 is MDHEN, CDR2 SYDVKM, per germline. This CDR3 is CASSSETGELTDTQYF. The CDR3 bases are TGTGCCAGCAGTTCCGAAACAGGGGAGCTTACAGATACGCAGTATTTT.

Concerning this clonotype itself: One end of the junction is discordant with germline, which a read error may explain. The chain recombines TRBV7-2 with TRBJ2-6; D possibly matches TRBD1 or TRBD2 (5 bases each). CDR1 is SGHTA, CDR2 FQGNSA, per germline. The CDR3 sequence is 19 residues long. The CDR3, as DNA: TGTGCCAGCAGCCCCCTCTTCCGGGTCGGGGCCCCTGGGGCCAACGTCCCGACTTTC. Translation: CASSPLFRVGAPGANVPTF.

This clonotype has only a few counts. The rearrangement uses TRBV2 and TRBJ2-5, with D tentatively TRBD1 (6 bases). Trimming removed 6 bases from V and 2 bases from J, with 16 bases in between. The length of the CDR3 is 15 residues. Germline CDR1 and CDR2: SNHLY and FYNNEI. The CDR3 spells CASSGQRLLQETQYF. CDR3 in DNA: TGTGCCAGCAGCGGACAGCGCCTACTACAAGAGACCCAGTACTTC.

The chain couples TRBV11-2 to TRBJ1-1, with D maybe TRBD1 (5 bases). Germline loops: CDR1 SGHAT, CDR2 FQNNGV. This CDR3 has 15 residues. V lost 5 bases and J lost 3, with 16 bases in between. The CDR3 DNA reads TGTGCCAGCAGCGGGGGGGTCAGGGCGGACACTGAAGCTTTCTTT. As protein: CASSGGVRADTEAFF.

The rearrangement uses TRBV6-5 and TRBJ2-7; weak D call: TRBD2 (6 bases). Trimming took 6 bases from V and 2 from J, leaving 14 bases between them. The V gene's germline CDR1 is MNHEY and CDR2 SVGAGI. The CDR3 is 14 residues long. CDR3 nucleotide sequence: TGTGCCAGCAGCTCCCTGGGAGGTACCTACGAGCAGTACTTC. It encodes CASSSLGGTYEQYF.

V is TRBV29-1 and J is TRBJ2-5; no clear D gene. V lost 3 bases to trimming and J lost 7 bases, with 12 bases between them. Germline CDR1 reads SQVTM; CDR2 reads ANQGSEA. This CDR3 is 12 amino acids long. CDR3: CSVDGPLGTQYF. The CDR3 nucleotides are TGCAGCGTTGATGGCCCCCTGGGGACCCAGTACTTC.